This T cell receptor beta chain was observed in a study of T cell responses to AZD1222 COVID-19 vaccine. Across the whole study: Some second doses came at about 4 weeks and others at about 12 weeks; these were pooled.

V lost 3 bases and J 6 bases, leaving 6 bases between the germline ends. Germline V CDR1 and CDR2: LNHDA, SQIVND (reference sequence). The CDR3 contains 12 residues. On this clone: Antigen unknown.

Profiled with immunoSEQ multiplex PCR; TCRdb holds only in-frame clones, not every one. The sample lists roughly 150,000 clones, around 93% occurring once. Whole-study findings and limits: Sampling captured repertoires only after the peak T cell response. The study identified only six AZD1222 recipients as seropositive at baseline.

This clonotype originated in an adult in good health. The V and J genes are TRBV19 and TRBJ1-5; unclear D gene. This sample comprised peripheral blood, obtained on day 0 of AZD1222 vaccination. The CDR3 DNA follows: TGTGCCAGTAGTATTTTCCCTCAGCCCCAGCATTTT. Translating it yields CASSIFPQPQHF.